These T cell receptor beta chains were read from a single sample in a study of cytomegalovirus exposure and HLA in healthy donors. Libraries were prepared by immunoSEQ multiplex PCR; TCRdb keeps only in-frame clonotypes and omits some of them. The sample holds some 90,000 clones, approximately 84% seen once. The sequenced material came from PBMCs. Receptors originate from a man in his late teens or twenties in good health and CMV-seropositive. CDR3s include the opening cysteine and the closing phenylalanine or tryptophan. Fields, in order: V gene, J gene, D gene, clone size, CDR3 DNA, CDR3 protein. D genes are given only for firm matches. The size entry is marked missing in some rows and otherwise reads once, few, many or a size class.

V gene: TRBV28; J gene: TRBJ2-1; D gene: .; clone size: .; CDR3 DNA: TGTGCCAGCAGTTTGGGGTTTGCGGGTCACAATGAGCAGTTCTTC; CDR3 protein: CASSLGFAGHNEQFF
V gene: TRBV19; J gene: TRBJ2-5; D gene: TRBD2; clone size: .; CDR3 DNA: TGTGCCAGTAGATGGGGCGGGGGGGCCCAAGAGACCCAGTACTTC; CDR3 protein: CASRWGGGAQETQYF
V gene: TRBV28; J gene: TRBJ1-1; D gene: TRBD1; clone size: few; CDR3 DNA: TGTGCCAGCCGGACAGGGCCCATGAACACTGAAGCTTTCTTT; CDR3 protein: CASRTGPMNTEAFF
V gene: TRBV7-2; J gene: TRBJ2-2; D gene: .; clone size: .; CDR3 DNA: TGTGCCAGCATTCAGGACTCCGGTCCCGGGGAGCTGTTTTTT; CDR3 protein: CASIQDSGPGELFF
V gene: TRBV7-9; J gene: TRBJ2-1; D gene: TRBD2; clone size: .; CDR3 DNA: TGTGCCAGCAGCTTAGGCGGGACTAGCGGGTCCCAGCAGTTCTTC; CDR3 protein: CASSLGGTSGSQQFF
V gene: TRBV19; J gene: TRBJ2-7; D gene: .; clone size: .; CDR3 DNA: TGTGCCAGTAGTCCTCAGGCGGGCGGTTTCGAGCAGTACTTC; CDR3 protein: CASSPQAGGFEQYF
V gene: TRBV29-1; J gene: TRBJ2-3; D gene: TRBD1; clone size: once; CDR3 DNA: TGCAGCGCCGCTCAGGGGGACGTAAGCGCAGATACGCAGTATTTT; CDR3 protein: CSAAQGDVSADTQYF
V gene: TRBV6-5; J gene: TRBJ2-2; D gene: .; clone size: .; CDR3 DNA: TGTGCCAGCAGTTACGTTCGGGGGGAGCTGTTTTTT; CDR3 protein: CASSYVRGELFF
V gene: TRBV5-6; J gene: TRBJ2-7; D gene: .; clone size: many; CDR3 DNA: TGTGCCAGCAGCTTGGGACTAGGATACTACGAGCAGTACTTC; CDR3 protein: CASSLGLGYYEQYF
V gene: TRBV5-1; J gene: TRBJ2-1; D gene: .; clone size: once; CDR3 DNA: TGCGCCAGCAGCTTGGCCTCACAGAAGAATGAGCAGTTCTTC; CDR3 protein: CASSLASQKNEQFF
V gene: TRBV7-8; J gene: TRBJ1-4; D gene: .; clone size: .; CDR3 DNA: TGTGCCAGCACCGACCGCCAGGGCCGTAATGAAAAACTGTTTTTT; CDR3 protein: CASTDRQGRNEKLFF
V gene: TRBV7-3; J gene: TRBJ2-2; D gene: .; clone size: few; CDR3 DNA: TGTGCCAGCAGCTTAAACGGGGCGAACACCGGGGAGCTGTTTTTT; CDR3 protein: CASSLNGANTGELFF
V gene: TRBV5-1; J gene: TRBJ1-2; D gene: .; clone size: .; CDR3 DNA: TGCGCCAGCAGCTTGACGGATCCTCGGGGGTATGGCTACACCTTC; CDR3 protein: CASSLTDPRGYGYTF
V gene: TRBV5-1; J gene: TRBJ2-7; D gene: .; clone size: .; CDR3 DNA: TGCGCCAGCAGCAGGCGATGGGCTAGCTTCGAAAACGGCGAGCAGTACTTC; CDR3 protein: CASSRRWASFENGEQYF
V gene: TRBV4-3; J gene: TRBJ2-5; D gene: .; clone size: .; CDR3 DNA: TGCGCCAGCAGCCGCGACAGACAAGAGACCCAGTACTTC; CDR3 protein: CASSRDRQETQYF
V gene: TRBV10-3; J gene: TRBJ2-7; D gene: TRBD2; clone size: .; CDR3 DNA: TGTGCCATCAGTGACCCCACTAGCGGGGGTGACGAGCAGTACTTC; CDR3 protein: CAISDPTSGGDEQYF
V gene: TRBV27; J gene: TRBJ1-1; D gene: TRBD1; clone size: .; CDR3 DNA: TGTGCCAGCAGACTCGGACAGGGTAGCACTGAAGCTTTCTTT; CDR3 protein: CASRLGQGSTEAFF
V gene: TRBV5-1; J gene: TRBJ2-3; D gene: TRBD2; clone size: .; CDR3 DNA: TGCGCCAGCAGCTGGACTAGCGCTACAAGCACAGATACGCAGTATTTT; CDR3 protein: CASSWTSATSTDTQYF
V gene: TRBV19; J gene: TRBJ1-2; D gene: TRBD1; clone size: .; CDR3 DNA: TGTGCCAGCAGTCCCGGGGACAGTCTACTCTATGGCTACACCTTC; CDR3 protein: CASSPGDSLLYGYTF
V gene: TRBV7-8; J gene: TRBJ1-1; D gene: .; clone size: .; CDR3 DNA: TGTGCCAGCAGCTACAGGGAAACGGACACTGAAGCTTTCTTT; CDR3 protein: CASSYRETDTEAFF
V gene: TRBV5-6; J gene: TRBJ1-1; D gene: .; clone size: .; CDR3 DNA: TGTGCCAGCAGAACGGGATTTAACACTGAAGCTTTCTTT; CDR3 protein: CASRTGFNTEAFF
V gene: TRBV6-1; J gene: TRBJ2-7; D gene: .; clone size: many; CDR3 DNA: TGTGCCAGCAGTGAATCACAGGGGGGGTCCCCCTACGAGCAGTACTTC; CDR3 protein: CASSESQGGSPYEQYF
V gene: TRBV10-3; J gene: TRBJ1-2; D gene: .; clone size: .; CDR3 DNA: TGTGCCATCAGTGAGTCGACTGTTGGCTACACCTTC; CDR3 protein: CAISESTVGYTF
V gene: TRBV7-9; J gene: TRBJ1-2; D gene: TRBD1; clone size: .; CDR3 DNA: TGTGCCAGCAGCACACAGGGGGCGTTTGAAGGCTACACCTTC; CDR3 protein: CASSTQGAFEGYTF
V gene: TRBV11-2; J gene: TRBJ2-1; D gene: .; clone size: once; CDR3 DNA: TGTGCCAGCAGCTTAGCCGGGATTATCAATGAGCAGTTCTTC; CDR3 protein: CASSLAGIINEQFF
V gene: TRBV5-1; J gene: TRBJ2-5; D gene: .; clone size: .; CDR3 DNA: TGCGCCAGCAGCCGCCCGAGGGGGATAGGGCCCCAAGAGACCCAGTACTTC; CDR3 protein: CASSRPRGIGPQETQYF
V gene: TRBV4-2; J gene: TRBJ2-1; D gene: TRBD1; clone size: large; CDR3 DNA: TGTGCCAGCAGCCAAGAACAGGGGTGGACCCATGAGCAGTTCTTC; CDR3 protein: CASSQEQGWTHEQFF
V gene: TRBV11-1; J gene: TRBJ2-2; D gene: .; clone size: .; CDR3 DNA: TGTGCCAGCAGCGATCATAGGGGCGTCGGGGAGCTGTTTTTT; CDR3 protein: CASSDHRGVGELFF
V gene: TRBV5-1; J gene: TRBJ2-2; D gene: TRBD2; clone size: .; CDR3 DNA: TGCGCCAGCAGCCCACTAGCGGGGAAGGACACCGGGGAGCTGTTTTTT; CDR3 protein: CASSPLAGKDTGELFF
V gene: TRBV2; J gene: TRBJ2-7; D gene: TRBD1; clone size: .; CDR3 DNA: TGTGCCAGCAGTGTTTCAGGGGGCGCGTACGAGCAGTACTTC; CDR3 protein: CASSVSGGAYEQYF
V gene: TRBV6-5; J gene: TRBJ2-1; D gene: .; clone size: .; CDR3 DNA: TGTGCCAGCACACATATCGCAACGGAGCCCAATGAGCAGTTCTTC; CDR3 protein: CASTHIATEPNEQFF
V gene: TRBV11-1; J gene: TRBJ2-7; D gene: TRBD2; clone size: .; CDR3 DNA: TGTGCCAGCAGCTTAGGGACTAGCGGGGAATACGAGCAGTACTTC; CDR3 protein: CASSLGTSGEYEQYF
V gene: TRBV9; J gene: TRBJ2-7; D gene: .; clone size: .; CDR3 DNA: TGTGCCAGCAGCGCCTACACGGGAAGAGGGAGGAACTACGAGCAGTACTTC; CDR3 protein: CASSAYTGRGRNYEQYF
V gene: TRBV7-8; J gene: TRBJ2-7; D gene: TRBD2; clone size: .; CDR3 DNA: TGTGCCAGCAGCTTAGCGGGAGGGACGTCCCCCTACGAGCAGTACTTC; CDR3 protein: CASSLAGGTSPYEQYF
V gene: TRBV14; J gene: TRBJ2-3; D gene: .; clone size: .; CDR3 DNA: TGTGCCAGCAGCCAAGTTGGTAGTACGCAGTATTTT; CDR3 protein: CASSQVGSTQYF
V gene: TRBV6-5; J gene: TRBJ2-3; D gene: .; clone size: .; CDR3 DNA: TGTGCCAGCAGTTACGAGGGATCTTTAGATACGCAGTATTTT; CDR3 protein: CASSYEGSLDTQYF
V gene: TRBV7-9; J gene: TRBJ1-1; D gene: .; clone size: once; CDR3 DNA: TGTGCCAGCAGCTTAGGGGCCACCCTTACTACTGAAGCTTTCTTT; CDR3 protein: CASSLGATLTTEAFF
V gene: TRBV13; J gene: TRBJ1-2; D gene: .; clone size: few; CDR3 DNA: TGTGCCAGCAGCCGACAGGACTCATATGGCTACACCTTC; CDR3 protein: CASSRQDSYGYTF
V gene: TRBV29-1; J gene: TRBJ2-7; D gene: .; clone size: few; CDR3 DNA: TGCAGCGTCGAGACAGCGAACTACGAGCAGTACTTC; CDR3 protein: CSVETANYEQYF
V gene: TRBV28; J gene: TRBJ2-7; D gene: TRBD1; clone size: .; CDR3 DNA: TGTGCCAGCAGTTTGGGCGGACAGGGCTACGAGCAGTACTTC; CDR3 protein: CASSLGGQGYEQYF
V gene: TRBV27; J gene: TRBJ2-3; D gene: TRBD1; clone size: .; CDR3 DNA: TGTGCCAGTAAGGGACAGGGAACCTTTCTCACAGATACGCAGTATTTT; CDR3 protein: CASKGQGTFLTDTQYF
V gene: TRBV6-6; J gene: TRBJ1-2; D gene: .; clone size: few; CDR3 DNA: TGTGCCAGCAGTACCGGGGGAGATGGCTACACCTTC; CDR3 protein: CASSTGGDGYTF
V gene: TRBV6-5; J gene: TRBJ1-1; D gene: .; clone size: .; CDR3 DNA: TGTGCCAGCAGTTTCGGACAGACGAACACTGAAGCTTTCTTT; CDR3 protein: CASSFGQTNTEAFF